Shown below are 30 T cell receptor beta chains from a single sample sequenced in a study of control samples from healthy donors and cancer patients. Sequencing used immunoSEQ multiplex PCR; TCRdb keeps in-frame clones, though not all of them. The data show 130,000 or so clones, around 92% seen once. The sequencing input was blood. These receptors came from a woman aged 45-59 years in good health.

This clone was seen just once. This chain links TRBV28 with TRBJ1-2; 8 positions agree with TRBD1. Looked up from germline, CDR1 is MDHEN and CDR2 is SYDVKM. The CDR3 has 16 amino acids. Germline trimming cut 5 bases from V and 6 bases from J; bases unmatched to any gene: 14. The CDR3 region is CASSVQIDGTGHGYTF. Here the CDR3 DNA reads TGTGCCAGCAGTGTACAAATTGACGGGACAGGCCATGGCTACACCTTC.

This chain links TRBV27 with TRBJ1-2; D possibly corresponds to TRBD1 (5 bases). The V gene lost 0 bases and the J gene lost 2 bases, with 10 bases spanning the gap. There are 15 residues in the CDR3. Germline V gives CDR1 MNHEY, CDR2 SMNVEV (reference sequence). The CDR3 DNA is TGTGCCAGCAGTTTATCAGGTCGACAGAACTATGGCTACACCTTC. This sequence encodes CASSLSGRQNYGYTF.

The CDR3 coding sequence is TGTGCCAGCAGCCAAGTATCCCTCCGGCGGTCTGGCTACACCTTC. Amino acid sequence: CASSQVSLRRSGYTF. The chain couples TRBV3-1 (or the pseudogene TRBV3-2) to TRBJ1-2, with unresolved D. V shed 1 base and J shed 7 bases, with 16 bases lying between them. CDR3 size: 15 residues. The germline CDR1 and CDR2 sequences are LGHDT and YNNKEL (reference sequence).

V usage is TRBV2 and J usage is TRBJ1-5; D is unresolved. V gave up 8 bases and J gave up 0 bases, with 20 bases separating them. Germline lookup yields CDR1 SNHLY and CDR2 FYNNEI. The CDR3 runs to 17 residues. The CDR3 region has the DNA TGTGCCAGCTCTTTTAGGCGCCTTCGAAATAGCAATCAGCCCCAGCATTTT. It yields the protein CASSFRRLRNSNQPQHF.

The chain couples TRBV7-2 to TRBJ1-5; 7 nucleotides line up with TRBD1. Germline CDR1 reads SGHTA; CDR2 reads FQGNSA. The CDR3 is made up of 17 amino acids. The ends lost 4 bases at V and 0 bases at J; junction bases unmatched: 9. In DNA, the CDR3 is TGTGCCAGCAGCTATTCCCGGACAGGCTATAGCAATCAGCCCCAGCATTTT. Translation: CASSYSRTGYSNQPQHF.

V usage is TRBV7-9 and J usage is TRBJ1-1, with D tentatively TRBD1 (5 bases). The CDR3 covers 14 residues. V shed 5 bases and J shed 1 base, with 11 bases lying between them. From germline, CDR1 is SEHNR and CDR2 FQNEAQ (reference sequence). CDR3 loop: CASSRIGGNTEAFF. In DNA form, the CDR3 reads TGTGCCAGCAGCCGCATTGGGGGGAACACTGAAGCTTTCTTT.

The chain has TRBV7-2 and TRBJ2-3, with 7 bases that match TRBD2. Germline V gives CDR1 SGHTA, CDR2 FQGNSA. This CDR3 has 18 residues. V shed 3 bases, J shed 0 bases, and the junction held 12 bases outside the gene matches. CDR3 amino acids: CASSFPRNSGSSTDTQYF. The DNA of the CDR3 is TGTGCCAGCAGCTTCCCTCGGAATAGCGGGTCTAGCACAGATACGCAGTATTTT.

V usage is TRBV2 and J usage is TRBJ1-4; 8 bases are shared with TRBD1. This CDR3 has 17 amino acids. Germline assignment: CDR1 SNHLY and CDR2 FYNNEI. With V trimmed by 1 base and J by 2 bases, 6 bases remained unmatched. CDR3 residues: CASSEEDRAGTNEKLFF. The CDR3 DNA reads TGTGCCAGCAGTGAAGAGGACAGGGCAGGGACTAATGAAAAACTGTTTTTT.

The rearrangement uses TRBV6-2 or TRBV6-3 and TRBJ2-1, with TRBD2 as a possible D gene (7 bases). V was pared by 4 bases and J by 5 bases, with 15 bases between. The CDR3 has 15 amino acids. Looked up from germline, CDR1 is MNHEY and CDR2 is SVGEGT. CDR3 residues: CASSWGLAVDNEQFF. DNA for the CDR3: TGTGCCAGCAGTTGGGGGCTAGCGGTTGACAATGAGCAGTTCTTC.

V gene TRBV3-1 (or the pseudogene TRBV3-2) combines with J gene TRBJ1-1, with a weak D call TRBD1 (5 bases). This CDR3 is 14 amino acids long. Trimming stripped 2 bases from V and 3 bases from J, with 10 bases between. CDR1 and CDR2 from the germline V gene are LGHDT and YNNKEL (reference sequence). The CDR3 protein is CASSQFGADTEAFF. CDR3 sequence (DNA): TGTGCCAGCAGCCAATTTGGGGCCGACACTGAAGCTTTCTTT.

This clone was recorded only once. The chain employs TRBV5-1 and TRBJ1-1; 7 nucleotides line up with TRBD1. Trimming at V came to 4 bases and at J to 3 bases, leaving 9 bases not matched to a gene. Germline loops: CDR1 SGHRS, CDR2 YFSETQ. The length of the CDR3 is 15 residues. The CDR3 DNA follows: TGCGCCAGCAGCCCTGCTGACAGGGTAGACACTGAAGCTTTCTTT. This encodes CASSPADRVDTEAFF.

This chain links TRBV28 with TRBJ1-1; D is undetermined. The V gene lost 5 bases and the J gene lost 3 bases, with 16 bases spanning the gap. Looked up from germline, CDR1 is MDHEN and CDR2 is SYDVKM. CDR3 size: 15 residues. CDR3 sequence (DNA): TGTGCCAGCAGTCCTCGGACCGCCGTTGACACTGAAGCTTTCTTT. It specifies CASSPRTAVDTEAFF.

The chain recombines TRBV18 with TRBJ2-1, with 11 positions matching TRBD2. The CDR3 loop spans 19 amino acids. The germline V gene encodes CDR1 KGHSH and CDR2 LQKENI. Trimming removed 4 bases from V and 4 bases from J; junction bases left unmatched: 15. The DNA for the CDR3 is TGTGCCAGCTCACTTCTAGCGGGGGGCCGGAGTTTTGTGTACAATGAGCAGTTCTTC. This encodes CASSLLAGGRSFVYNEQFF.

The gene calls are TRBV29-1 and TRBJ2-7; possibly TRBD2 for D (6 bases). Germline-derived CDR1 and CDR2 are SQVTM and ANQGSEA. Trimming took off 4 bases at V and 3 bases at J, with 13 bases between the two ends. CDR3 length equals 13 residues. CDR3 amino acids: CSVVSGVNYEQYF. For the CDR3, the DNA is TGCAGCGTTGTATCGGGGGTGAACTACGAGCAGTACTTC.

The CDR3 coding sequence is TGTGCCAGCAGCGCGGGGGGGCCAGGCAATGAGCAGTTCTTC. Amino acids: CASSAGGPGNEQFF. This rearrangement joins TRBV9 to TRBJ2-1, with TRBD2 identical over 8 bases. The V gene's germline CDR1 is SGDLS and CDR2 YYNGEE. J lost 6 bases, V lost 3 bases, and 5 bases had no gene match. The CDR3 consists of 14 residues.

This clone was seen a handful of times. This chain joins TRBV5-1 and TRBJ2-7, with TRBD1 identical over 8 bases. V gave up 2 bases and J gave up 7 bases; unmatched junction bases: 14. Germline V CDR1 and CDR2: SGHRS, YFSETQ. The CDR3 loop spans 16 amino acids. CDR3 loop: CASSLGDGTGFREQYF. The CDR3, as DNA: TGCGCCAGCAGCTTAGGAGACGGGACAGGATTTCGGGAGCAGTACTTC.

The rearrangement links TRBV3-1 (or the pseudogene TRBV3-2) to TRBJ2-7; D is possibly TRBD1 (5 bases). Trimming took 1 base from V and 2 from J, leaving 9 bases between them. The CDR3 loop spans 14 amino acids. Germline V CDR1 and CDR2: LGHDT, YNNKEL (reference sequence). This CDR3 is CASSQGQLTYEQYF. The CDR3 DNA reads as TGTGCCAGCAGCCAAGGACAGTTGACCTACGAGCAGTACTTC.

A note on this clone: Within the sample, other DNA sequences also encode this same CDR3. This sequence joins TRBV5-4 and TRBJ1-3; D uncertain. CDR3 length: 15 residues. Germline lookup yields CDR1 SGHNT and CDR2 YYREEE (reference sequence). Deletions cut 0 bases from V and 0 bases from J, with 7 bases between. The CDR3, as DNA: TGTGCCAGCAGCTTGGACCGCAACTCTGGAAACACCATATATTTT. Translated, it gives CASSLDRNSGNTIYF.

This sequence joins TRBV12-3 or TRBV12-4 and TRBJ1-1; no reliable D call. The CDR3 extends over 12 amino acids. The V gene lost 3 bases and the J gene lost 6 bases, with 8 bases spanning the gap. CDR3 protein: CASSFMGSEAFF. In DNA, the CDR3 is TGTGCCAGCAGTTTTATGGGTTCTGAAGCTTTCTTT.

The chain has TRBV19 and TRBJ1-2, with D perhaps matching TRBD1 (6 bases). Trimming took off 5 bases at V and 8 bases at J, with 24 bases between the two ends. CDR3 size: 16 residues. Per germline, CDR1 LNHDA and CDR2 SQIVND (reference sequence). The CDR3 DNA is TGTGCCAGTAGTTTTCGCCGGACAGTTCGACCTCAGGGCTACACCTTC. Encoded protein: CASSFRRTVRPQGYTF. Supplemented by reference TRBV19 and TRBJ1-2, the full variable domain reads DGGITQSPKYLFRKEGQNVTLSCEQNLNHDAMYWYRQDPGQGLRLIYYSQIVNDFQKGDIAEGYSVSREKKESFPLTVTSAQKNPTAFYLCASSFRRTVRPQGYTFGSGTRLTVV.

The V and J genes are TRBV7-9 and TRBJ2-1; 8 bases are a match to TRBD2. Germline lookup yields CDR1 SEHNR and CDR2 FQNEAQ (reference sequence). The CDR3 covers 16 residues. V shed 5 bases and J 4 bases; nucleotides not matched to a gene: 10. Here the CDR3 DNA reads TGTGCCAGCAGCAGACTCAGCGGGAGTGGGTACAATGAGCAGTTCTTC. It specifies CASSRLSGSGYNEQFF.

CDR3 nucleotides: TGCGCCAGCAGCTTGGGTCGGGAGGCCGATACGCAGTATTTT. It specifies CASSLGREADTQYF. V is TRBV5-1 and J is TRBJ2-3, with TRBD2 matching 7 bases. The germline gives CDR1 SGHRS, CDR2 YFSETQ. The CDR3 loop spans 14 amino acids. V trimming: 0 bases; J trimming: 6 bases; junction bases outside the gene matches: 4.

The CDR3: CASSYTRVGNEQFF. CDR3 sequence (DNA): TGTGCCAGCAGTTACACCAGGGTTGGCAATGAGCAGTTCTTC. J is TRBJ2-1 and V is TRBV6-5; D may be TRBD1 (5 bases). Trimming took 2 bases from V and 6 from J, leaving 11 bases between them. CDR3 length equals 14 residues. In germline, CDR1 is MNHEY, CDR2 SVGAGI.

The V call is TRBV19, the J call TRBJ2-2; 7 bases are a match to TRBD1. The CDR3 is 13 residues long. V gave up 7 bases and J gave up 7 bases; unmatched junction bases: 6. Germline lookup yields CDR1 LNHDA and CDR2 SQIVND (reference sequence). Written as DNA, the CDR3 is TGTGCCAGTATTCCCAGGGACAGCGGGGAGCTGTTTTTT. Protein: CASIPRDSGELFF.

The CDR3 DNA sequence: TGTGCCAGCAGTATGGGGTTCTCGACAGGGGGCTCCTACGAGCAGTACTTC. Amino acids: CASSMGFSTGGSYEQYF. V gene TRBV27 combines with J gene TRBJ2-7, with 9 nucleotides matching TRBD1. This CDR3 has 17 amino acids. Germline values: CDR1 MNHEY, CDR2 SMNVEV (reference sequence). V trimming: 5 bases; J trimming: 0 bases; junction bases outside the gene matches: 11.

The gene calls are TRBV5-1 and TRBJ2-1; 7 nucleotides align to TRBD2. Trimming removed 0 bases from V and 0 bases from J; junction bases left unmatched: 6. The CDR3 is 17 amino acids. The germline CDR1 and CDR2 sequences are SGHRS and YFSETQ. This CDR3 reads CASSLAVRGSSYNEQFF. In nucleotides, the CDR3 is TGCGCCAGCAGCTTGGCGGTGCGGGGGAGCTCCTACAATGAGCAGTTCTTC.

CDR3 in DNA: TGTGCCAGCAGGCGGCAGGGGGGCACTGAAGCTTTCTTT. It translates to CASRRQGGTEAFF. V gene TRBV6-5 combines with J gene TRBJ1-1, with 7 nucleotides matching TRBD1. The CDR3 extends over 13 amino acids. The germline V gene has CDR1 MNHEY and CDR2 SVGAGI. V shed 6 bases and J 4 bases; nucleotides not matched to a gene: 5.

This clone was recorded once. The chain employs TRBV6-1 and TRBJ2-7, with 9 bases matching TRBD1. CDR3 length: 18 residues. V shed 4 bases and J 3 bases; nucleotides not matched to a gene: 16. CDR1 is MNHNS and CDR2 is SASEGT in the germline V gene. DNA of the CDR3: TGTGCCAGCAGTGTAACGTTCTCCACACAGGGGGCGGTCTACGAGCAGTACTTC. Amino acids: CASSVTFSTQGAVYEQYF.

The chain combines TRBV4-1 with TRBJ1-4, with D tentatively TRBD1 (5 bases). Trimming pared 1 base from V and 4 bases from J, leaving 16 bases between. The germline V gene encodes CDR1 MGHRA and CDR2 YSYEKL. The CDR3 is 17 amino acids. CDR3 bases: TGCGCCAGCAGCCAAGGGGCAGGGCTTGTTGGTAATGAAAAACTGTTTTTT. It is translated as CASSQGAGLVGNEKLFF.

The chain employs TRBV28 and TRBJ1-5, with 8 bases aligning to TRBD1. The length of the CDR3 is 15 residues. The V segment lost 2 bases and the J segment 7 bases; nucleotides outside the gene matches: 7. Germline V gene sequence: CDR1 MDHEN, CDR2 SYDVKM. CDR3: CASSLGVRGQQPQHF. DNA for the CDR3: TGTGCCAGCAGTTTAGGAGTCAGGGGGCAACAGCCCCAGCATTTT.